This T cell receptor beta chain is from a study of PD-L1 blockade in urothelial cancer. About the research overall: Patients began atezolizumab, 1,200 mg intravenously every 3 weeks, in the mid-2010s. T cell content in blood samples showed a median of 141,255.

The protocol was immunoSEQ multiplex PCR, while the TCRdb copy is restricted to in-frame clones and leaves out a portion. Of about 85,000 clones in the sample, over 65% were seen once. V lost 7 bases to trimming and J lost 8 bases; unmatched junction nucleotides: 11. The germline gives CDR1 SQVTM, CDR2 ANQGSEA. The CDR3 is 14 residues long. Overall study results and limits: By 3 weeks, tumor-associated blood clones had expanded more in durable-benefit patients.

As for this clone: Its target is unknown.

The time point denotes: pretreatment peripheral blood. The sample was PBMCs, taken around atezolizumab (anti-PD-L1) treatment. This clonotype originated in a man in his 60s with urothelial cancer. This sequence joins TRBV29-1 and TRBJ2-4, with 10 bases lining up with TRBD1. CDR3: CSARVGTGVDIQYF. DNA of the CDR3: TGCAGCGCCCGGGTAGGGACAGGGGTAGACATTCAGTACTTC.